Each of the 20 T cell receptor beta chains below was sequenced from the same sample in a study of identical twins. TCRdb ran MiXCR on the 5' RACE reads and lists one entry per CDR3 protein. The repertoire has roughly 480,000 distinct CDR3 sequences, approximately 24% of them found once; the top ten carry about 2.7%. These same data were also listed under a study on T cells expressing NK-cell markers.

Sequencing used CD4+ T cells sorted from blood. These receptors originate from a woman in her late teens or twenties in good health.

The chain carries TRBV20-1 and TRBJ1-4, with D tentatively TRBD1 (6 bases). CDR1 is DFQATT and CDR2 is SNEGSKA in the germline V gene (reference sequence). The CDR3 spans 15 residues. V lost 2 bases and J lost 4, with 14 bases in between. CDR3 amino acids: CSARRGTGNNEKLFF. For the CDR3, the DNA is TGCAGTGCTAGAAGAGGTACAGGGAATAATGAAAAACTGTTTTTT.

This clonotype was seen only a few times. V gene TRBV6-5 combines with J gene TRBJ1-3; unclear D gene. Trimming took off 0 bases at V and 7 bases at J, with 7 bases between the two ends. The germline gives CDR1 MNHEY, CDR2 SVGAGI. CDR3 length: 13 amino acids. The CDR3 reads CASSYSPRNTIYF. The CDR3 nucleotides are TGTGCCAGCAGTTACTCCCCTCGGAACACCATATATTTT.

V usage is TRBV2 and J usage is TRBJ2-7; 7 bases align to TRBD2. This CDR3 comprises 13 residues. Germline CDR1 SNHLY, CDR2 FYNNEI. V shed 6 bases, J shed 5 bases, and the junction held 7 bases outside the gene matches. The CDR3 DNA follows: TGTGCCAGCAGAGCAAGACTAGCCAACGAGCAGTACTTC. It encodes CASRARLANEQYF.

This sequence joins TRBV7-9 and TRBJ2-1, with D perhaps matching TRBD2 (6 bases). The germline gives CDR1 SEHNR, CDR2 FQNEAQ (reference sequence). The CDR3 consists of 15 residues. The V end lost 5 bases, the J end lost 5 bases, and 16 bases lay between the germline ends. The CDR3 loop reads CASSNPRRDHNEQFF. Here the CDR3 DNA reads TGTGCCAGCAGCAACCCGCGGCGGGACCACAATGAGCAGTTCTTC.

This clonotype was seen a few times. The chain has TRBV15 and TRBJ1-1; D unresolved. Germline CDR1 reads LNHNV; CDR2 reads YYDKDF (reference sequence). This CDR3 comprises 11 residues. Trimming removed 2 bases at V and 2 bases at J, with 0 bases between. This CDR3 reads CATSRNTEAFF. In nucleotides, the CDR3 is TGTGCCACCAGCAGAAACACTGAAGCTTTCTTT.

This sequence joins TRBV29-1 and TRBJ2-1; 7 positions match TRBD2. CDR1 and CDR2 from the germline V gene are SQVTM and ANQGSEA. V shed 4 bases and J 3 bases; nucleotides not matched to a gene: 6. CDR3 length equals 14 residues. CDR3 coding DNA: TGCAGCGTTGGTAGGCTAGCGGACTACAATGAGCAGTTCTTC. Residues: CSVGRLADYNEQFF.

This clonotype was found a few times. V is TRBV27 and J is TRBJ1-1; TRBD1 aligns across 7 bases. J gave up 1 base and V 8 bases, and 10 bases lay outside the gene matches. The germline V gene encodes CDR1 MNHEY and CDR2 SMNVEV (reference sequence). This CDR3 region has 15 residues. CDR3 sequence reads: CASGDRAGWNTEAFF. DNA of the CDR3: TGTGCCAGCGGCGACAGGGCTGGTTGGAACACTGAAGCTTTCTTT.

This clonotype was found a few times. The V gene is TRBV5-1, the J gene TRBJ2-3; D is perhaps TRBD1 (5 bases). Trimming took 9 bases from V and 2 from J, leaving 22 bases between them. Germline V gives CDR1 SGHRS, CDR2 YFSETQ. This CDR3 is 16 amino acids long. The DNA of the CDR3 is TGCGCCACCTCTGAAGGGGCCGCGGCCACCACAGATACGCAGTATTTT. Translated, it gives CATSEGAAATTDTQYF.

This rearrangement joins TRBV6-1 to TRBJ2-2, with a possible D match to TRBD2 (6 bases). Germline assignment: CDR1 MNHNS and CDR2 SASEGT. Trimming removed 6 bases at V and 5 bases at J, with 13 bases between. This CDR3 comprises 14 residues. DNA of the CDR3: TGTGCCAGCAGGGAGGAGGGCTGGACCGGGGAGCTGTTTTTT. Protein product: CASREEGWTGELFF.

The chain has TRBV3-1 and TRBJ2-1; no reliable D call. This CDR3 comprises 13 residues. Germline CDR1 reads LGHDT; CDR2 reads YNNKEL (reference sequence). V lost 4 bases to trimming and J lost 7 bases, with 11 bases between them. This chain's CDR3 is CASSLTPRNEQFF. The CDR3 DNA is TGTGCCAGCAGCCTCACACCCAGAAATGAGCAGTTCTTC.

This clonotype was counted between two and nine times. V gene TRBV29-1 combines with J gene TRBJ2-1; no clear D. V was clipped by 7 bases and J by 6 bases, with 10 bases between them. The length of the CDR3 is 11 residues. From germline, CDR1 is SQVTM and CDR2 ANQGSEA. In nucleotides, the CDR3 is TGCAGCGAAAGGACCACCAATGAGCAGTTCTTC. Translated, it gives CSERTTNEQFF.

This clonotype was detected ten times or more. Mismatch with germline at one junction end may stem from a read error. This sequence joins TRBV12-3 or TRBV12-4 and TRBJ1-1; the match to TRBD1 covers 8 bases. The CDR3 consists of 13 residues. DNA for the CDR3: TGCGCCAGCAGCTTAGGACAGGGTACCGAAGCTTTCTTT. Translated, it gives CASSLGQGTEAFF.

This clonotype has more than one count but fewer than ten. The V gene is TRBV6-1, the J gene TRBJ2-7; D is tentatively TRBD1 or TRBD2 (6 bases each). The CDR3 runs 15 residues. Germline V lookup: CDR1 MNHNS, CDR2 SASEGT. Trimming removed 3 bases from V and 6 bases from J, with 18 bases in between. In DNA form, the CDR3 reads TGTGCCAGCAGTGACCGGGGGCGACTAATAGGCGAGCAGTACTTC. This encodes CASSDRGRLIGEQYF.

This clonotype appeared a few times. V gene TRBV7-2 combines with J gene TRBJ2-1; 7 positions agree with TRBD1. From germline, CDR1 is SGHTA and CDR2 FQGNSA. The V segment lost 2 bases and the J segment 8 bases; nucleotides outside the gene matches: 3. This CDR3 comprises 13 residues. CDR3: CASSLNRGDEQFF. CDR3 bases: TGTGCCAGCAGCTTAAACAGGGGAGATGAGCAGTTCTTC.

The J gene is TRBJ2-7, the V gene TRBV9, with TRBD2 as a possible D gene (6 bases). The CDR3 extends over 16 amino acids. Per the germline V gene, CDR1 is SGDLS and CDR2 is YYNGEE. V gave up 4 bases and J gave up 4 bases, with 21 bases separating them. In nucleotides, the CDR3 is TGTGCCAGCAGCCCTCAGTGGGCTAGCGTTGCATACGAGCAGTACTTC. Protein sequence: CASSPQWASVAYEQYF.

The chain has TRBV20-1 and TRBJ2-7; TRBD1 agrees at 11 bases. V was clipped by 6 bases and J by 2 bases; unmatched bases: 3. CDR1 and CDR2 (germline): DFQATT, SNEGSKA (reference sequence). The CDR3 extends over 13 amino acids. CDR3 sequence reads: CSAGTGGTYEQYF. The CDR3 nucleotides read TGCAGTGCCGGGACAGGGGGGACCTACGAGCAGTACTTC.

This clonotype was detected a few times. J is TRBJ1-2 and V is TRBV6-2 or TRBV6-3, with a weak D call TRBD1 (6 bases). The V gene lost 3 bases and the J gene lost 0 bases, with 14 bases spanning the gap. Per the germline V gene, CDR1 is MNHEY and CDR2 is SVGEGT. CDR3 length: 16 amino acids. In nucleotides, the CDR3 is TGTGCCAGCAGTTATGGGACAACCTCAGCTAACTATGGCTACACCTTC. It is translated as CASSYGTTSANYGYTF.

This clonotype has more than one count but fewer than ten. The rearrangement joins TRBV20-1 to TRBJ2-7; perhaps TRBD1 as D (5 bases). Germline assignment: CDR1 DFQATT and CDR2 SNEGSKA (reference sequence). The CDR3 runs to 12 residues. V was trimmed by 3 bases and J by 3 bases, leaving 9 bases between them. In DNA, the CDR3 is TGCAGTGCTAGCGACAGCAACTACGAGCAGTACTTC. Amino acids: CSASDSNYEQYF.

This rearrangement joins TRBV10-2 to TRBJ2-2; 7 bases map to TRBD1. The length of the CDR3 is 15 residues. Germline V gene lookup returns CDR1 WSHSY and CDR2 SAAADI. The V segment lost 11 bases and the J segment 5 bases; nucleotides outside the gene matches: 14. CDR3 residues: CALLSRDSGTGELFF. The CDR3 nucleotides read TGCGCCCTATTGTCCCGGGACAGTGGGACCGGGGAGCTGTTTTTT.

The J gene is TRBJ2-1, the V gene TRBV12-3 or TRBV12-4, with TRBD2 matching 7 bases. V lost 8 bases to trimming and J lost 9 bases; unmatched junction nucleotides: 7. CDR3 length: 12 residues. CDR3 amino acids: CASRPGRAEQFF. As DNA, the CDR3 is TGTGCCAGCCGGCCAGGGAGGGCTGAGCAGTTCTTC.